The rows below give T cell receptor beta chains drawn from one sample of a study of blood T cell repertoires in COVID-19. The method was immunoSEQ multiplex PCR; TCRdb's version includes in-frame clones alone and lacks a portion of them. Of some 120,000 clones detected, about 86% appear once; the ten largest clones hold about 1%. The sample taken for sequencing was peripheral blood. The receptors shown here come from a woman aged 50 to 60 with active or convalescent COVID-19. The CDR3 runs from the conserved cysteine through the conserved F or W. Fields, in order: J gene, clone size, V gene, D gene, CDR3 DNA, CDR3 protein. D genes are given only for firm matches. Not every row has a clone size; where given, it reads once, few, many or a size class.

TRBJ2-5 | NA | TRBV3-1/TRBV3-2 | NA | TGTGCCAGCAGCCAAGTTGGAGGGATAGAGACCCAGTACTTC | CASSQVGGIETQYF
TRBJ2-5 | NA | TRBV10-3 | TRBD2 | TGTGCCATCAGTGAAGGGACTAGCAGGGGGACCCAGTACTTC | CAISEGTSRGTQYF
TRBJ1-6 | NA | TRBV19 | TRBD1 | TGTGCCAGTAAGGGACAGGGAGGCTCCTATAATTCACCCCTCCACTTT | CASKGQGGSYNSPLHF
TRBJ1-1 | NA | TRBV5-1 | NA | TGCGCCAGCAGTGGAGATACTAACACTGAAGCTTTCTTT | CASSGDTNTEAFF
TRBJ1-6 | NA | TRBV9 | NA | TGTGCCAGCAGCGTAGAAGGGGATCCTTCACCCCTCCACTTT | CASSVEGDPSPLHF
TRBJ1-2 | NA | TRBV6-2/TRBV6-3 | TRBD1 | TGTGCCAGCAGCCCGAGGAGACAGGGGAAGGGCTACACCTTC | CASSPRRQGKGYTF
TRBJ2-3 | NA | TRBV9 | NA | TGTGCCAGCAGCCGGGACGGGGGGCGGGGAGATACGCAGTATTTT | CASSRDGGRGDTQYF
TRBJ2-7 | NA | TRBV7-2 | NA | TGTGCCAGCAGCTTAGGTAGCGTATCCTACGAGCAGTACTTC | CASSLGSVSYEQYF
TRBJ2-1 | NA | TRBV7-9 | NA | TGTGCCAGCAGCTTGACAGGTAACAATGAGCAGTTCTTC | CASSLTGNNEQFF
TRBJ1-5 | NA | TRBV19 | NA | TGTGCCAGTAGCATACAGGGCACGAGCAATCAGCCCCAGCATTTT | CASSIQGTSNQPQHF
TRBJ2-2 | NA | TRBV9 | TRBD1 | TGTGCCAGCAGCGCAGGACAGGGGGCGCGAACCGGGGAGCTGTTTTTT | CASSAGQGARTGELFF
TRBJ2-3 | NA | TRBV24-1 | NA | TGTGCCACCAGTGATAGTCCAGATTTTTTAGATACGCAGTATTTT | CATSDSPDFLDTQYF
TRBJ2-2 | NA | TRBV9 | TRBD2 | TGTGCCAGCAGCGCGACTAGCGGGAGAAACACCGGGGAGCTGTTTTTT | CASSATSGRNTGELFF
TRBJ1-2 | NA | TRBV4-1 | TRBD1 | TGCGCCAGCAGCCAAGAAGGTGGGACAGGGTTGAACTATGGCTACACCTTC | CASSQEGGTGLNYGYTF
TRBJ1-1 | NA | TRBV19 | TRBD1 | TGTGCCAGTAGTATAAGGACAGGGCGGACTGAAGCTTTCTTT | CASSIRTGRTEAFF
TRBJ1-2 | NA | TRBV20-1 | NA | TGCAGTGCTAGTACAGGGCCCTATGGCTACACCTTC | CSASTGPYGYTF
TRBJ2-1 | NA | TRBV5-4 | TRBD2 | TGTGCCAGCAGCTTACGTCGGACTAGCGGGAGTGGTGATGAGCAGTTCTTC | CASSLRRTSGSGDEQFF
TRBJ2-3 | NA | TRBV6-5 | NA | TGTGCCAGCAACCTAGAAGGCACAGATACGCAGTATTTT | CASNLEGTDTQYF
TRBJ1-6 | NA | TRBV6-5 | NA | TGTGCCAGCAGGGACAGCTCCTATAATTCACCCCTCCACTTT | CASRDSSYNSPLHF
TRBJ1-5 | NA | TRBV5-6 | TRBD1 | TGTGCCAGCTCTAAATGGACAGGTCAAATTCCAAATCAGCCCCAGCATTTT | CASSKWTGQIPNQPQHF
TRBJ1-3 | NA | TRBV9 | NA | TGTGCCAGCAGCGTAATTGCGTCTGGAAACACCATATATTTT | CASSVIASGNTIYF
TRBJ1-2 | NA | TRBV5-4 | TRBD1 | TGTGCCAGCAGCTTGGCGACCGGGACAGGCGACTATGGCTACACCTTC | CASSLATGTGDYGYTF
TRBJ2-2 | NA | TRBV15 | NA | TGTGCCACCAGCAGGCAGGGTGGGGTCGGGAACACCGGGGAGCTGTTTTTT | CATSRQGGVGNTGELFF
TRBJ1-4 | once | TRBV5-1 | NA | TGCGCCAGCAGCCCCAGGGCAACTAATGAAAAACTGTTTTTT | CASSPRATNEKLFF
TRBJ2-1 | NA | TRBV7-3 | NA | TGTGCCAGCAGCTTTACCGGGACGGGAGCTAATGAGCAGTTCTTC | CASSFTGTGANEQFF
TRBJ1-5 | NA | TRBV24-1 | TRBD1 | TGTGCCACCAGTGACACCGGGACAGGGGGCGGCCAGCCCCAGCATTTT | CATSDTGTGGGQPQHF